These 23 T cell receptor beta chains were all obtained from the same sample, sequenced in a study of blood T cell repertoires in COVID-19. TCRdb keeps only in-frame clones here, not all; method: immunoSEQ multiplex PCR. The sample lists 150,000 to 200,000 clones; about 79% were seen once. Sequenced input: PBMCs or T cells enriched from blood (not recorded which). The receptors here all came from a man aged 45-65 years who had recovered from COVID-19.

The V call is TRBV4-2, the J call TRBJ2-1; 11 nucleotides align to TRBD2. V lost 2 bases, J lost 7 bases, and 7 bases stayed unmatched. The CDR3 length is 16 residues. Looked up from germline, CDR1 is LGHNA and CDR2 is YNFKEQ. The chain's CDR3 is CASSQHIAGGPNEQFF. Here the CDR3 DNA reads TGTGCCAGCAGCCAACATATAGCGGGGGGGCCGAATGAGCAGTTCTTC.

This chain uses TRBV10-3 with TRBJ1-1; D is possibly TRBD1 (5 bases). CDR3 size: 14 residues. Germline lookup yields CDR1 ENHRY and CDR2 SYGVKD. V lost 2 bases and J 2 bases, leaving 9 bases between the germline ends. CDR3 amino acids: CAISEAGHNTEAFF. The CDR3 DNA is TGTGCCATCAGTGAGGCGGGGCACAACACTGAAGCTTTCTTT.

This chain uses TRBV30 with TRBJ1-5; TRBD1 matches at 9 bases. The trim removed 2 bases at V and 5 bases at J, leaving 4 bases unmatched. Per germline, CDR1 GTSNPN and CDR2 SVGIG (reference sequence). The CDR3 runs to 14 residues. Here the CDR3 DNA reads TGTGCCTGGAGTCCGGGACAGGGTGATCAGCCCCAGCATTTT. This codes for CAWSPGQGDQPQHF.

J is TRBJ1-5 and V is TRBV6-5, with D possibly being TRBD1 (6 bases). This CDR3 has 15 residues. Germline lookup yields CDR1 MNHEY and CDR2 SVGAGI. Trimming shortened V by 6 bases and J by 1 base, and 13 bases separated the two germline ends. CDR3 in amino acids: CASSSTGRSNQPQHF. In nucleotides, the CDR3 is TGTGCCAGCAGCTCTACAGGGCGCAGCAATCAGCCCCAGCATTTT.

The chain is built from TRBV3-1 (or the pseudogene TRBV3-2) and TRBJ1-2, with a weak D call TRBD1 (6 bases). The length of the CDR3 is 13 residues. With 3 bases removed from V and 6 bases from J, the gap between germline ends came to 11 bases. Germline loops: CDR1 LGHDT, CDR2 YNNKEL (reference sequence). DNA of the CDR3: TGTGCCAGCAGCCACGGCAGGGGTAATGGCTACACCTTC. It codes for CASSHGRGNGYTF.

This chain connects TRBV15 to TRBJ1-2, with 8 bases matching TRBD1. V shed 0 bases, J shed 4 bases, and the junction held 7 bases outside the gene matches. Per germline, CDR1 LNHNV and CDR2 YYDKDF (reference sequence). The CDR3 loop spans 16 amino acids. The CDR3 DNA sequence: TGTGCCACCAGCAGAGAATCTGGGACAGGAGTCTATGGCTACACCTTC. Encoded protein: CATSRESGTGVYGYTF.

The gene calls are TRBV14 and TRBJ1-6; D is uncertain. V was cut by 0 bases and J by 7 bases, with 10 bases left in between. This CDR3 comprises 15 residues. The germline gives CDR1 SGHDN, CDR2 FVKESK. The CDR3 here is CASSQERAANSPLHF. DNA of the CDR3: TGTGCCAGCAGCCAAGAGAGGGCCGCAAATTCACCCCTCCACTTT.

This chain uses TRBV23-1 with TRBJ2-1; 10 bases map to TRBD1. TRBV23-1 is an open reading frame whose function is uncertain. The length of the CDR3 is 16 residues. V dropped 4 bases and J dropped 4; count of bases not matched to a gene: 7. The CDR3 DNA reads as TGCGCCAGCAGTCCGGACCAGGACAGGGGGTACAATGAGCAGTTCTTC. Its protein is CASSPDQDRGYNEQFF.

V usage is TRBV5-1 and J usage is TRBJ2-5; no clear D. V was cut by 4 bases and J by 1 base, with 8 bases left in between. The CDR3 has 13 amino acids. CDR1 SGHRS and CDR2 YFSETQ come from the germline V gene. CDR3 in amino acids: CASSSVPQETQYF. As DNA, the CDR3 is TGCGCCAGCAGCAGCGTACCCCAAGAGACCCAGTACTTC.

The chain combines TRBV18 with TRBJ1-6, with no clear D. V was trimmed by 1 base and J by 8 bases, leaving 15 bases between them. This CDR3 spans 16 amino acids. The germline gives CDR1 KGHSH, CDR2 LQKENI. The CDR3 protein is CASSPLPELGHSPLHF. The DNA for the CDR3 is TGTGCCAGCTCACCACTGCCGGAACTTGGGCATTCACCCCTCCACTTT.

The CDR3 spells CASSLRQGAQGKLFF. CDR3 DNA: TGTGCCAGCAGCCTCCGACAGGGCGCGCAGGGGAAACTGTTTTTT. The chain employs TRBV7-2 and TRBJ1-4; 7 bases match TRBD1. V trimming: 5 bases; J trimming: 11 bases; junction bases outside the gene matches: 14. CDR3 length: 15 amino acids. Germline assignment: CDR1 SGHTA and CDR2 FQGNSA.

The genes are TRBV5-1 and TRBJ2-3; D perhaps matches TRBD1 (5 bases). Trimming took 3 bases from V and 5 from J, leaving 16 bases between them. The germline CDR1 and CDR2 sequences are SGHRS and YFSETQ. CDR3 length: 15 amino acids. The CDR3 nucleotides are TGCGCCAGCAGCTCAATGGGTAGGGGTGTAGATACGCAGTATTTT. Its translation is CASSSMGRGVDTQYF.

DNA for the CDR3: TGTGCCAGCAGTGAAGGGGTAGCGGAGAACCAAGAGACCCAGTACTTC. It is translated as CASSEGVAENQETQYF. V usage is TRBV6-1 and J usage is TRBJ2-5, with TRBD2 as a possible D gene (6 bases). V gave up 1 base and J gave up 0 bases, with 12 bases separating them. The CDR3 is made up of 16 amino acids. Looked up from germline, CDR1 is MNHNS and CDR2 is SASEGT.

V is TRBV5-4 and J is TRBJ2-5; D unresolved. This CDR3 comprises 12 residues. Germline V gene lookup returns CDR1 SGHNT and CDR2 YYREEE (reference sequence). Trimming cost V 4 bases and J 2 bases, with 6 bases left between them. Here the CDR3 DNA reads TGTGCCAGCAGCCTACCTCAAGAGACCCAGTACTTC. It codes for CASSLPQETQYF.

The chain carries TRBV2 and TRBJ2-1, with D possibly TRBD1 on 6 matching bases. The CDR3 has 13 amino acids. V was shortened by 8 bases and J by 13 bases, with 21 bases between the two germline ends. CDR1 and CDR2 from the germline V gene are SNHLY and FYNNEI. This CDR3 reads CASSGVQVGGQFF. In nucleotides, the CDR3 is TGTGCCAGCTCCGGGGTTCAGGTAGGGGGACAGTTCTTC.

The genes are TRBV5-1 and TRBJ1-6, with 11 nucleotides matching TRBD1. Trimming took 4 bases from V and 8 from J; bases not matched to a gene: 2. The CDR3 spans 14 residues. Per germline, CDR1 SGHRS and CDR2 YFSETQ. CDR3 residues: CASSRTGGDSPLHF. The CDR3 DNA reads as TGCGCCAGCAGCAGGACAGGGGGCGATTCACCCCTCCACTTT.

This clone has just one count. DNA of the CDR3: TGTGCCACCAGAGTCGGTAGCGGGGGTGGGACAGATACGCAGTATTTT. This sequence encodes CATRVGSGGGTDTQYF. This chain uses TRBV19 with TRBJ2-3; 9 bases are shared with TRBD2. The V and J ends lost 10 bases and 3 bases, in that order; junction bases with no gene match: 14. The CDR3 is 16 residues long. Germline lookup yields CDR1 LNHDA and CDR2 SQIVND (reference sequence).

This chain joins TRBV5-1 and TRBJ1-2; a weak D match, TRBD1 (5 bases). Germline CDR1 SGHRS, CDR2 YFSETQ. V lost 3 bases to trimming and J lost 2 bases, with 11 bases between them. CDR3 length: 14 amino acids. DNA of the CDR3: TGCGCCAGCAGCTGGGGGGACGGGAACTATGGCTACACCTTC. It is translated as CASSWGDGNYGYTF.

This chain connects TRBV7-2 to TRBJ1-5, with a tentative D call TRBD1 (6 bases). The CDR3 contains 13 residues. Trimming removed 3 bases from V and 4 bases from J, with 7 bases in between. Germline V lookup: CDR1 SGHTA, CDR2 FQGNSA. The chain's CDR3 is CASSLRGNQPQHF. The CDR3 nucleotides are TGTGCCAGCAGCTTGAGGGGGAATCAGCCCCAGCATTTT.

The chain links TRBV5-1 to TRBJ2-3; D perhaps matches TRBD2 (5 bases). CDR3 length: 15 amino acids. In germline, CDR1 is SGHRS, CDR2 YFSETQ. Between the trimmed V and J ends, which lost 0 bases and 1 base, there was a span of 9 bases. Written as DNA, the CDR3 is TGCGCCAGCAGCTTGGACTGGGGAGGCACAGATACGCAGTATTTT. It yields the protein CASSLDWGGTDTQYF. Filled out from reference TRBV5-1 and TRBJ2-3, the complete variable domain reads KAGVTQTPRYLIKTRGQQVTLSCSPISGHRSVSWYQQTPGQGLQFLFEYFSETQRNKGNFPGRFSGRQFSNSRSEMNVSTLELGDSALYLCASSLDWGGTDTQYFGPGTRLTVL.

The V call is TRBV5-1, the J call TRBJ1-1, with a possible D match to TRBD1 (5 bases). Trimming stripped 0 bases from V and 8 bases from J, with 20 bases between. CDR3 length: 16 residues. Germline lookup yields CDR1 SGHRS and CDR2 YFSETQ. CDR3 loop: CASSLELGRVAPEAFF. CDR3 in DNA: TGCGCCAGCAGCTTGGAACTTGGCAGGGTCGCTCCGGAAGCTTTCTTT.

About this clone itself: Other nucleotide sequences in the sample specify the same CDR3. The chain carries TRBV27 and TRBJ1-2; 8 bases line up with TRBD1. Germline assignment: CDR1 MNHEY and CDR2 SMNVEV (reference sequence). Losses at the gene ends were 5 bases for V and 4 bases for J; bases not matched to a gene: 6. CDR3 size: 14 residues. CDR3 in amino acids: CASSRGQGGYGYTF. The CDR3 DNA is TGTGCCAGCAGTCGCGGACAGGGAGGCTATGGCTACACCTTC.

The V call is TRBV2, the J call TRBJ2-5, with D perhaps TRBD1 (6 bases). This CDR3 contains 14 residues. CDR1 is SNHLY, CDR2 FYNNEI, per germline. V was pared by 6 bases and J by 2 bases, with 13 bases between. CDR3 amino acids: CASSRTVLQETQYF. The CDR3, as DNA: TGTGCCAGCAGCAGGACAGTTTTACAAGAGACCCAGTACTTC.